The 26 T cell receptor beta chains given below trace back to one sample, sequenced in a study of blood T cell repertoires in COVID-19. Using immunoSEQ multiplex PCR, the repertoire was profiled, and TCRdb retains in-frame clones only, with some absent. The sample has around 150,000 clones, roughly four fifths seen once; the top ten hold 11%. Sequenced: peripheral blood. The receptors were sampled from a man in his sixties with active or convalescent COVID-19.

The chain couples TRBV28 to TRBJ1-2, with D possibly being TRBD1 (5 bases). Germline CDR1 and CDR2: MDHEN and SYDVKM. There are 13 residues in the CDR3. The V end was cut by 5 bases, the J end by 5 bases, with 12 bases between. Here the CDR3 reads CASSLQEPYGYTF. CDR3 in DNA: TGTGCCAGCAGTCTACAGGAGCCGTATGGCTACACCTTC.

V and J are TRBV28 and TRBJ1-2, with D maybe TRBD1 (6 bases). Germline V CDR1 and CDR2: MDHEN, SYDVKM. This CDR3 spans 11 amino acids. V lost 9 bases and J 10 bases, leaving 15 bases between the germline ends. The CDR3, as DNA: TGTGCCAGTGGACAGCCCTTTGACTACACCTTC. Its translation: CASGQPFDYTF.

The CDR3 DNA is TGTGCCAGCAGTCTGGCCGTTGCGACGGGGGACACTGAAGCTTTCTTT. It translates to CASSLAVATGDTEAFF. V is TRBV11-2 and J is TRBJ1-1; a possible D gene is TRBD1 (5 bases). V shed 6 bases and J shed 3 bases, with 20 bases lying between them. This CDR3 has 16 residues. The germline CDR1 and CDR2 sequences are SGHAT and FQNNGV.

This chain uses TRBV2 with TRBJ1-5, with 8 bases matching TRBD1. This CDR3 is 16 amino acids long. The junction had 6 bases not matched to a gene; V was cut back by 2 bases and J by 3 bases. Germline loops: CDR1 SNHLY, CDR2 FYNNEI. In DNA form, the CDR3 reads TGTGCCAGCAGTGAATTCGGGGACAGGTACAATCAGCCCCAGCATTTT. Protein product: CASSEFGDRYNQPQHF.

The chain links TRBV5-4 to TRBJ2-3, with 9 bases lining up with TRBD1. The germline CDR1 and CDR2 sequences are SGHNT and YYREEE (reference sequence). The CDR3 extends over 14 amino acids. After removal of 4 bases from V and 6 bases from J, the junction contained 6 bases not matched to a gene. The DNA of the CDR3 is TGTGCCAGCAGCAGTCGGGACAGGGCGGATACGCAGTATTTT. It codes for CASSSRDRADTQYF.

CDR3 in amino acids: CASGQGNQPQHF. For the CDR3, the DNA is TGCGCCAGTGGACAGGGCAATCAGCCCCAGCATTTT. The V gene is TRBV10-1, the J gene TRBJ1-5; 7 bases agree with TRBD1. This CDR3 has 12 amino acids. The trim removed 9 bases at V and 2 bases at J, leaving 1 base unmatched. Germline V lookup: CDR1 WNHNN, CDR2 SYGVQD (reference sequence).

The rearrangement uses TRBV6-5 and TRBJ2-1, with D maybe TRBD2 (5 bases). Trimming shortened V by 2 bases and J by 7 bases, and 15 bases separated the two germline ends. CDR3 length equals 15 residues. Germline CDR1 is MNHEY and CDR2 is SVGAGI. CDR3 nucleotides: TGTGCCAGCAGTTACGGTGAGGGCCAGTGGAATGAGCAGTTCTTC. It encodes CASSYGEGQWNEQFF.

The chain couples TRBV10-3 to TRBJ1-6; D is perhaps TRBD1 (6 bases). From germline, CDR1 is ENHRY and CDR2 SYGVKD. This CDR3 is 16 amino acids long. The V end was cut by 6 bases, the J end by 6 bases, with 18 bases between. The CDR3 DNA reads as TGTGCCATCAGCTCAAGGGGGGGCGTTAGTAATTCACCCCTCCACTTT. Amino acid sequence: CAISSRGGVSNSPLHF.

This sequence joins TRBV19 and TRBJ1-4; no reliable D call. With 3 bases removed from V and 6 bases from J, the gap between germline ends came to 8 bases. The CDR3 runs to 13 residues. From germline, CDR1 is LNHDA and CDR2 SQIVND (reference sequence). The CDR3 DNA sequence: TGTGCCAGTAGTATGAATCCGGATGAAAAACTGTTTTTT. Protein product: CASSMNPDEKLFF.

Here the CDR3 DNA reads TGTGCCAGCAGCAAAGAGATTACTAGCGAATCGAACACCGGGGAGCTGTTTTTT. Residues: CASSKEITSESNTGELFF. V gene TRBV21-1 combines with J gene TRBJ2-2; TRBD2 is the table's D call and was not checked against the DNA. TRBV21-1 is a pseudogene locus. The length of the CDR3 is 18 residues.

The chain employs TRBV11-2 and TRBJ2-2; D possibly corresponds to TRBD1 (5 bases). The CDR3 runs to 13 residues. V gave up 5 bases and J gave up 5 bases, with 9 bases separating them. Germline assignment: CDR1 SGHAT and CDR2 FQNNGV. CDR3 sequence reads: CASSMAGTGELFF. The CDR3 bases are TGTGCCAGCAGCATGGCAGGGACCGGGGAGCTGTTTTTT.

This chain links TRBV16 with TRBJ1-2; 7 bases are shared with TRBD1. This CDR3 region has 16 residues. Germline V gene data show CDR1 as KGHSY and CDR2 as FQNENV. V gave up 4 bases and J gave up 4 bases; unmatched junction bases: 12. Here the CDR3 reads CASSRDPGQLFYGYTF. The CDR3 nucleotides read TGTGCCAGCAGCCGAGATCCGGGACAGCTATTCTATGGCTACACCTTC.

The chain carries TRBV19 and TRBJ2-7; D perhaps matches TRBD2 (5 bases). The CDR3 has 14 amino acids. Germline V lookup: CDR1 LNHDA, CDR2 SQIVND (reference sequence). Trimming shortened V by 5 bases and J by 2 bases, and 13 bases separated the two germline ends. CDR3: CASSVSAETYEQYF. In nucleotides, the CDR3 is TGTGCCAGTAGTGTTTCAGCGGAGACCTACGAGCAGTACTTC.

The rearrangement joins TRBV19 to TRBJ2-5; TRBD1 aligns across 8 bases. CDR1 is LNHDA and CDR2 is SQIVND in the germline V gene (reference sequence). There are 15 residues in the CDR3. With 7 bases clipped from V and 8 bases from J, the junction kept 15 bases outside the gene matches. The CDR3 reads CASTPGQALVGTQYF. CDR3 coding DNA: TGTGCCAGTACCCCGGGACAGGCCCTCGTAGGAACCCAGTACTTC.

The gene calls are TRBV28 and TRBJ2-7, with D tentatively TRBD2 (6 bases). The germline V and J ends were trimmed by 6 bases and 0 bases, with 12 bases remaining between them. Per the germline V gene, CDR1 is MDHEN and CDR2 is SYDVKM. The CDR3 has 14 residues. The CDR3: CASSPGTYSYEQYF. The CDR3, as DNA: TGTGCCAGCAGCCCCGGGACTTACTCCTACGAGCAGTACTTC.

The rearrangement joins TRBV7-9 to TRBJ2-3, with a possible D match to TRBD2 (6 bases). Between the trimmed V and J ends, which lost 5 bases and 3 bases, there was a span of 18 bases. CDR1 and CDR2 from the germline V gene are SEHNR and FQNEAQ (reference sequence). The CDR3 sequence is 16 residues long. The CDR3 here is CASSPLGGILTDTQYF. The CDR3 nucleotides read TGTGCCAGCAGCCCATTAGGCGGGATCTTAACAGATACGCAGTATTTT.

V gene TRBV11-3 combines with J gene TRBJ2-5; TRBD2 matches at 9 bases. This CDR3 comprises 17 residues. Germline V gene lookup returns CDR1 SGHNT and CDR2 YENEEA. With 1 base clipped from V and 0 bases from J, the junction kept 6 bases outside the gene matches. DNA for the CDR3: TGTGCCAGCAGCTTAGGGGTAGCGGGGGAGTACCAAGAGACCCAGTACTTC. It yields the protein CASSLGVAGEYQETQYF.

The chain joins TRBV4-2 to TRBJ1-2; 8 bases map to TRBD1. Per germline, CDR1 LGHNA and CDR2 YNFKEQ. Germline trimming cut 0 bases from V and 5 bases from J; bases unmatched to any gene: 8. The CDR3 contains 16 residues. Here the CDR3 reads CASSQEPDRGYYGYTF. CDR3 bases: TGTGCCAGCAGCCAAGAACCCGACAGGGGTTATTATGGCTACACCTTC.

The CDR3 nucleotides are TGTGCCAGCAGCCCGGGACAGGTCGCCTACGAGCAGTACTTC. Translated, it gives CASSPGQVAYEQYF. J is TRBJ2-7 and V is TRBV11-2; TRBD1 matches at 8 bases. Looked up from germline, CDR1 is SGHAT and CDR2 is FQNNGV. The CDR3 runs 14 residues. V gave up 5 bases and J gave up 2 bases; unmatched junction bases: 5.

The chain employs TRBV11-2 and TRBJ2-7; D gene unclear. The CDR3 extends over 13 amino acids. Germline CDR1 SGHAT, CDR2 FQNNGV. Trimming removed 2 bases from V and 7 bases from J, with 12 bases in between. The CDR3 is CASSLFRNLEQYF. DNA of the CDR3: TGTGCCAGCAGCTTATTCCGAAACTTAGAGCAGTACTTC. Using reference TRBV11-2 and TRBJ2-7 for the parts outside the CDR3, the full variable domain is EAGVAQSPRYKIIEKRQSVAFWCNPISGHATLYWYQQILGQGPKLLIQFQNNGVVDDSQLPKDRFSAERLKGVDSTLKIQPAKLEDSAVYLCASSLFRNLEQYFGPGTRLTVT.

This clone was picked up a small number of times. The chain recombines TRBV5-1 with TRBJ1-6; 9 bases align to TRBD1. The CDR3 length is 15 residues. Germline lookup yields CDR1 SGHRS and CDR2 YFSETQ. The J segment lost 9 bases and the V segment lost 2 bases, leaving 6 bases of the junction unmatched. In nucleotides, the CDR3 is TGCGCCAGCAGCTTAACAGGGGGCGCGGGTTCACCCCTCCACTTT. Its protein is CASSLTGGAGSPLHF.

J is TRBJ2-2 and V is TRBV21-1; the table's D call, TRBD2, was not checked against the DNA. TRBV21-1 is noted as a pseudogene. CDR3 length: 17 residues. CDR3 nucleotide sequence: TGTGCCAGCAGCCCCTACGGGGGGGACCGCTTTCCCGGGGAGCTGTTTTTT. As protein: CASSPYGGDRFPGELFF.

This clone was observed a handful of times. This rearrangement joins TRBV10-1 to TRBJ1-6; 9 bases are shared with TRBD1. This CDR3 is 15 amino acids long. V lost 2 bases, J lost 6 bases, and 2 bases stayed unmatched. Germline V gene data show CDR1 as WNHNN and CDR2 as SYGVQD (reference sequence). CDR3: CASSETGGRNSPLHF. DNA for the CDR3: TGCGCCAGCAGTGAGACAGGGGGCCGTAATTCACCCCTCCACTTT.

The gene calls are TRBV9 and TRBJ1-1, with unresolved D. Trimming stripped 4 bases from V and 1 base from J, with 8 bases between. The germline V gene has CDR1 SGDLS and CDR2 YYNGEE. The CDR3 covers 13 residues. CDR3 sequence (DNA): TGTGCCAGCAGCCCCTCTTCGAACACTGAAGCTTTCTTT. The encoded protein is CASSPSSNTEAFF.

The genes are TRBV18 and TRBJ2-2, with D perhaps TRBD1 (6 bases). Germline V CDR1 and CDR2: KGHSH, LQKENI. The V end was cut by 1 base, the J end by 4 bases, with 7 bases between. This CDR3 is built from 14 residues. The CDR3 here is CASSPRDITGELFF. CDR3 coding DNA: TGTGCCAGCTCACCACGGGACATCACCGGGGAGCTGTTTTTT.

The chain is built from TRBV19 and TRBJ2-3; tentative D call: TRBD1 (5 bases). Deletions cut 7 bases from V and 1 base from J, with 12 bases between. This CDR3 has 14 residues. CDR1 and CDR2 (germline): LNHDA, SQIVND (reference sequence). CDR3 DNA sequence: TGTGCCAGTATCCTACCAGGGCGCACAGATACGCAGTATTTT. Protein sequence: CASILPGRTDTQYF.